These 26 T cell receptor beta chains came from one sample sequenced in a study of blood T cell repertoires in COVID-19. TCRdb's copy holds only in-frame clones and misses some; the assay was immunoSEQ multiplex PCR. The repertoire has about 140,000 clones, about three quarters of them found once; the top ten carry more than 3.5%. The sample was peripheral blood. The receptors come from an elderly woman with active or convalescent COVID-19.

The chain couples TRBV7-2 to TRBJ1-4; D might be TRBD1 (5 bases). V was cut by 6 bases and J by 0 bases, with 14 bases left in between. CDR3 length: 16 amino acids. CDR1 SGHTA and CDR2 FQGNSA come from the germline V gene. The CDR3 region has the DNA TGTGCCAGCAGTCCTCGGACACGGGCAACTAATGAAAAACTGTTTTTT. Protein sequence: CASSPRTRATNEKLFF. The variable domain in full, with the rest retrieved from reference TRBV7-2 and TRBJ1-4, is GAGVSQSPSNKVTEKGKDVELRCDPISGHTALYWYRQSLGQGLEFLIYFQGNSAPDKSGLPSDRFSAERTGGSVSTLTIQRTQQEDSAVYLCASSPRTRATNEKLFFGSGTQLSVL.

The rearrangement joins TRBV18 to TRBJ2-7; possibly TRBD1 for D (5 bases). The germline V and J ends were trimmed by 3 bases and 2 bases, with 11 bases remaining between them. The CDR3 extends over 14 amino acids. The germline V gene has CDR1 KGHSH and CDR2 LQKENI. This CDR3 is CASSPNRQTYEQYF. CDR3 nucleotide sequence: TGTGCCAGCTCACCGAACCGACAGACCTACGAGCAGTACTTC. The full variable domain, in which reference TRBV18 and TRBJ2-7 provide the parts outside the CDR3, is NAGVMQNPRHLVRRRGQEARLRCSPMKGHSHVYWYRQLPEEGLKFMVYLQKENIIDESGMPKERFSAEFPKEGPSILRIQQVVRGDSAAYFCASSPNRQTYEQYFGPGTRLTVT.

This clone was observed a single time. The J gene is TRBJ2-2, the V gene TRBV12-3 or TRBV12-4; D not resolved. The CDR3 extends over 11 amino acids. Trimming cost V 3 bases and J 6 bases, with 2 bases left between them. CDR3 in amino acids: CASSFSGELFF. The CDR3 region has the DNA TGTGCCAGCAGTTTCTCCGGGGAGCTGTTTTTT.

The chain recombines TRBV19 with TRBJ2-7, with 10 bases that match TRBD1. The junction had 16 bases not matched to a gene; V was cut back by 8 bases and J by 6 bases. Germline CDR1 is LNHDA and CDR2 is SQIVND (reference sequence). The CDR3 sequence is 16 residues long. CDR3 sequence (DNA): TGTGCCAGTCGGACTACCTTAGGACAGGGGGTCGGCGAGCAGTACTTC. It yields the protein CASRTTLGQGVGEQYF.

The V and J genes are TRBV7-8 and TRBJ1-1; 8 nucleotides line up with TRBD1. The J segment lost 1 base and the V segment lost 6 bases, leaving 4 bases of the junction unmatched. Germline-derived CDR1 and CDR2 are SGHVS and FQNEAQ. The CDR3 totals 14 residues. This CDR3 reads CASRYRGANTEAFF. The CDR3 DNA follows: TGTGCCAGCAGGTACAGGGGGGCGAACACTGAAGCTTTCTTT.

The rearrangement links TRBV28 to TRBJ1-6; TRBD1 aligns across 7 bases. V lost 5 bases, J lost 9 bases, and 10 bases stayed unmatched. Germline V gene data show CDR1 as MDHEN and CDR2 as SYDVKM. There are 15 residues in the CDR3. The CDR3 here is CASSGATGVLSPLHF. The DNA of the CDR3 is TGTGCCAGCAGTGGCGCCACAGGGGTTCTTTCACCCCTCCACTTT.

The genes are TRBV7-3 and TRBJ1-1; D might be TRBD1 (5 bases). The CDR3 is 14 residues long. Per germline, CDR1 SGHTA and CDR2 FQGTGA. Trimming took 6 bases from V and 4 from J, leaving 15 bases between them. The DNA for the CDR3 is TGTGCCAGCAGGAGCGGGGTAGGGACCACTGAAGCTTTCTTT. It yields the protein CASRSGVGTTEAFF.

This clone was observed at least ten times. This chain uses TRBV30 with TRBJ1-5; TRBD1 aligns across 9 bases. The CDR3 covers 14 residues. Losses at the gene ends were 5 bases for V and 3 bases for J; bases not matched to a gene: 5. CDR1 is GTSNPN, CDR2 SVGIG, per germline (reference sequence). The CDR3 nucleotides read TGTGCCTGGGGGGGACAGGGTAACAATCAGCCCCAGCATTTT. This sequence encodes CAWGGQGNNQPQHF.

V gene TRBV19 combines with J gene TRBJ2-7; maybe TRBD1 (6 bases). Germline CDR1 and CDR2: LNHDA and SQIVND (reference sequence). The CDR3 runs 14 residues. Deletions cut 5 bases from V and 0 bases from J, with 11 bases between. The CDR3 protein is CASSLTGFSYEQYF. For the CDR3, the DNA is TGTGCCAGTAGTTTAACAGGGTTCTCCTACGAGCAGTACTTC.

The rearrangement links TRBV4-2 to TRBJ1-6; TRBD1 aligns across 11 bases. The CDR3 is made up of 20 amino acids. CDR1 LGHNA and CDR2 YNFKEQ come from the germline V gene. Unmatched junction bases numbered 10, after V lost 2 bases and J lost 1 base. DNA of the CDR3: TGTGCCAGCAGCCAACACCCGGGACAGGGGGGTAGTTCCTATAATTCACCCCTCCACTTT. Amino acid sequence: CASSQHPGQGGSSYNSPLHF.

The chain is built from TRBV7-3 and TRBJ2-1; the match to TRBD2 covers 14 bases. CDR1 is SGHTA, CDR2 FQGTGA, per germline. Trimming took 3 bases from V and 7 from J; bases not matched to a gene: 8. The CDR3 sequence is 17 residues long. CDR3 loop: CASSFTLTSGGANEQFF. In DNA form, the CDR3 reads TGTGCCAGCAGCTTCACCTTGACTAGCGGGGGGGCAAATGAGCAGTTCTTC.

This clone has just one count. The rearrangement joins TRBV6-5 to TRBJ1-6, with D hard to call. CDR3 length equals 15 residues. From germline, CDR1 is MNHEY and CDR2 SVGAGI. V lost 5 bases and J 5 bases, leaving 13 bases between the germline ends. The CDR3 here is CASSTRDWDNSPLHF. The CDR3 DNA is TGTGCCAGCAGTACCCGAGACTGGGATAATTCACCCCTCCACTTT.

This clone was recorded only once. The V and J genes are TRBV6-2 or TRBV6-3 and TRBJ1-1, with D possibly being TRBD1 (6 bases). Trimming took 5 bases from V and 7 from J, leaving 26 bases between them. CDR1 MNHEY and CDR2 SVGEGT come from the germline V gene. This CDR3 is built from 17 residues. CDR3 DNA: TGTGCCAGCAGTGGCCGAGGTGGACAGACAACCCGGTTTGAAGCTTTCTTT. Encoded protein: CASSGRGGQTTRFEAFF.

This clone was recorded a few times. CDR3 bases: TGCGCCAGCAGCCAAGATGAACGGGGGTTTGCAGCTTTCTTT. Protein sequence: CASSQDERGFAAFF. J is TRBJ1-1 and V is TRBV4-1; perhaps TRBD1 as D (5 bases). V lost 0 bases to trimming and J lost 10 bases, with 15 bases between them. The germline CDR1 and CDR2 sequences are MGHRA and YSYEKL. There are 14 residues in the CDR3.

The V and J genes are TRBV14 and TRBJ2-7; D not certain. Germline V gene sequence: CDR1 SGHDN, CDR2 FVKESK. The V gene lost 2 bases and the J gene lost 2 bases, with 7 bases spanning the gap. There are 13 residues in the CDR3. The CDR3 nucleotides read TGTGCCAGCAGCCAACCAGGTCCCTACGAGCAGTACTTC. Its translation is CASSQPGPYEQYF.

This clone appeared a few times. The chain couples TRBV24-1 to TRBJ1-2, with 7 positions matching TRBD1. V was pared by 4 bases and J by 7 bases, with 5 bases of the junction left unmatched. This CDR3 region has 13 residues. The germline gives CDR1 KGHDR, CDR2 SFDVKD. CDR3 loop: CATSEPTGAGYTF. CDR3 bases: TGTGCCACCAGTGAACCCACAGGGGCTGGCTACACCTTC.

This clone came up many times. The V and J genes are TRBV9 and TRBJ2-7, with D maybe TRBD1 (6 bases). In germline, CDR1 is SGDLS, CDR2 YYNGEE. V was pared by 6 bases and J by 6 bases, with 16 bases between. The CDR3 runs 13 residues. The CDR3 sequence: CASNRADGSEQYF. The CDR3 DNA follows: TGTGCCAGCAACAGGGCTGATGGGTCCGAGCAGTACTTC.

This sequence joins TRBV9 and TRBJ2-3; 7 nucleotides align to TRBD2. Germline V gene data show CDR1 as SGDLS and CDR2 as YYNGEE. This CDR3 is 18 amino acids long. The V gene end was trimmed by 0 bases and the J gene end by 0 bases; junction bases not matched to a gene: 10. CDR3 sequence (DNA): TGTGCCAGCAGCGTAGGGGCCAGCGGGGTAACTAGCACAGATACGCAGTATTTT. Translated: CASSVGASGVTSTDTQYF.

The chain carries TRBV5-4 and TRBJ2-7; TRBD2 matches 7 bases. Germline loops: CDR1 SGHNT, CDR2 YYREEE (reference sequence). The junction had 8 bases not matched to a gene; V was cut back by 0 bases and J by 2 bases. The CDR3 sequence is 16 residues long. For the CDR3, the DNA is TGTGCCAGCAGCTTGGGGGCGGGGGTGCAAGCCTACGAGCAGTACTTC. Its translation is CASSLGAGVQAYEQYF. Full variable domain (remainder filled in from reference TRBV5-4 and TRBJ2-7): ETGVTQSPTHLIKTRGQQVTLRCSSQSGHNTVSWYQQALGQGPQFIFQYYREEENGRGNFPPRFSGLQFPNYSSELNVNALELDDSALYLCASSLGAGVQAYEQYFGPGTRLTVT.

This clone was seen repeatedly, ten times or more. This chain links TRBV11-2 with TRBJ2-7; D perhaps matches TRBD1 (5 bases). V was trimmed by 1 base and J by 5 bases, leaving 12 bases between them. The CDR3 covers 14 residues. Germline CDR1 is SGHAT and CDR2 is FQNNGV. Here the CDR3 reads CASSLVGRVNEQYF. As DNA, the CDR3 is TGTGCCAGCAGCTTAGTTGGCAGGGTGAACGAGCAGTACTTC.

The chain has TRBV28 and TRBJ1-2, with 7 bases that match TRBD1. Germline V gene lookup returns CDR1 MDHEN and CDR2 SYDVKM. The CDR3 extends over 14 amino acids. V lost 6 bases and J lost 5; bases outside the gene matches: 9. CDR3 DNA sequence: TGTGCCAGCAGAAAAAAGGGACAGCCATATGGCTACACCTTC. As protein: CASRKKGQPYGYTF.

This chain connects TRBV4-2 to TRBJ1-4, with D tentatively TRBD1 (5 bases). The CDR3 consists of 15 residues. Deletions cut 4 bases from V and 6 bases from J, with 15 bases between. Germline V CDR1 and CDR2: LGHNA, YNFKEQ. DNA for the CDR3: TGTGCCAGCAGCCCAACCTGGGGCAGGGATGAAAAACTGTTTTTT. It encodes CASSPTWGRDEKLFF.

This clone was seen a few times. The chain uses TRBV27 and TRBJ2-5; D is perhaps TRBD2 (6 bases). This CDR3 contains 14 residues. V dropped 7 bases and J dropped 4 bases, with 16 bases sitting between them. In germline, CDR1 is MNHEY, CDR2 SMNVEV (reference sequence). The CDR3: CASMQSRGAETQYF. In nucleotides, the CDR3 is TGTGCCAGCATGCAGTCCCGCGGGGCAGAGACCCAGTACTTC.

The rearrangement joins TRBV2 to TRBJ1-4; D not certain. Trimming left V 3 bases short and J 8 bases short, with 16 bases between. The CDR3 contains 15 residues. Germline V gives CDR1 SNHLY, CDR2 FYNNEI. The CDR3 spells CASSDYVQLREKLFF. Written as DNA, the CDR3 is TGTGCCAGCAGTGATTATGTGCAGTTGAGGGAAAAACTGTTTTTT.

The V and J genes are TRBV18 and TRBJ2-3; 12 bases agree with TRBD1. The CDR3 extends over 17 amino acids. Germline CDR1 reads KGHSH; CDR2 reads LQKENI. Trimming cost V 5 bases and J 4 bases; bases outside gene matches: 10. CDR3 DNA sequence: TGTGCCAGCTCATCCTTGGGACAGGGGGCACTTCCAGATACGCAGTATTTT. Translating gives CASSSLGQGALPDTQYF.

The chain is built from TRBV18 and TRBJ2-5; 8 bases are shared with TRBD1. The germline V gene encodes CDR1 KGHSH and CDR2 LQKENI. This CDR3 is 17 amino acids long. With 2 bases clipped from V and 3 bases from J, the junction kept 11 bases outside the gene matches. The CDR3 loop is CASSPSFYPGGEETQYF. CDR3 nucleotide sequence: TGTGCCAGCTCACCAAGCTTTTACCCAGGGGGCGAAGAGACCCAGTACTTC.